The 10 T cell receptor beta chains below were found in one sample sequenced in a study of T cells after somatic rescue of genetic block. Measured with immunoSEQ multiplex PCR; TCRdb has only the in-frame clones, and not every one. The sample lists 9,500 to 15,000 clones; over 65% were seen once. Sequenced material: peripheral blood mononuclear cells (PBMCs). The source is a boy aged 5-17 years.

The gene calls are TRBV25-1 and TRBJ2-3; 8 nucleotides line up with TRBD1. Trimming at V came to 4 bases and at J to 3 bases, leaving 3 bases not matched to a gene. Germline CDR1 reads MGHDK; CDR2 reads SYGVNS. This CDR3 has 14 residues. The CDR3 sequence: CASSGTGRTDTQYF. The DNA for the CDR3 is TGTGCCAGCAGTGGGACAGGGAGGACAGATACGCAGTATTTT.

The rearrangement uses TRBV5-1 and TRBJ2-1, with no clear D. V lost 4 bases, J lost 11 bases, and 10 bases lay in between. CDR3 length: 11 amino acids. CDR1 is SGHRS and CDR2 is YFSETQ in the germline V gene. CDR3 coding DNA: TGCGCCAGCAGCGTGACAAATAAGCAGTTCTTC. Translation gives CASSVTNKQFF. Full variable domain (rest looked up from reference TRBV5-1 and TRBJ2-1): KAGVTQTPRYLIKTRGQQVTLSCSPISGHRSVSWYQQTPGQGLQFLFEYFSETQRNKGNFPGRFSGRQFSNSRSEMNVSTLELGDSALYLCASSVTNKQFFGPGTRLTVL.

This clone was counted a single time. V is TRBV2 and J is TRBJ1-5; D is unresolved. The CDR3 length is 13 residues. Trimming cost V 3 bases and J 4 bases, with 7 bases left between them. Germline V gene data show CDR1 as SNHLY and CDR2 as FYNNEI. This CDR3 is CASSDGANQPQHF. In DNA form, the CDR3 reads TGTGCCAGCAGTGATGGAGCAAATCAGCCCCAGCATTTT.

With respect to this clone: Mismatch with germline at one junction end may stem from a read error. V gene TRBV2 combines with J gene TRBJ2-3, with 8 bases matching TRBD2. Germline V CDR1 and CDR2: SNHLY, FYNNEI. The CDR3 length is 14 residues. CDR3: CACSQLAVTDTQYF. CDR3 coding DNA: TGTGCCTGCAGCCAACTAGCGGTCACAGATACGCAGTATTTT.

The chain links TRBV9 to TRBJ2-1, with unresolved D. Germline-derived CDR1 and CDR2 are SGDLS and YYNGEE. The CDR3 spans 16 residues. The V gene lost 4 bases and the J gene lost 0 bases, with 14 bases spanning the gap. CDR3 in amino acids: CASSPSGSSSYNEQFF. The DNA for the CDR3 is TGTGCCAGCAGCCCCAGTGGGTCTAGCTCCTACAATGAGCAGTTCTTC.

This clone appeared a single time. The chain employs TRBV11-2 and TRBJ2-2; 9 bases agree with TRBD2. This CDR3 is built from 18 residues. The V and J ends lost 6 bases and 0 bases, in that order; junction bases with no gene match: 11. Germline V gives CDR1 SGHAT, CDR2 FQNNGV. The DNA for the CDR3 is TGTGCCAGCAGGCCTTGGGGGGCGGGAGGGCCGAACACCGGGGAGCTGTTTTTT. It codes for CASRPWGAGGPNTGELFF.

The chain employs TRBV19 and TRBJ2-1, with a weak D call TRBD1 (6 bases). The CDR3 has 15 residues. The V and J ends lost 1 base and 4 bases respectively, with 11 bases between them. Germline V CDR1 and CDR2: LNHDA, SQIVND (reference sequence). The CDR3 protein is CASSIARGPYNEQFF. CDR3 nucleotides: TGTGCCAGTAGTATAGCCAGGGGCCCTTACAATGAGCAGTTCTTC.

The gene calls are TRBV10-1 and TRBJ2-3; 8 bases align to TRBD1. The CDR3 spans 15 residues. V was pared by 2 bases and J by 0 bases, with 1 base of the junction left unmatched. Looked up from germline, CDR1 is WNHNN and CDR2 is SYGVQD (reference sequence). This CDR3 reads CASSETGGSTDTQYF. The DNA for the CDR3 is TGCGCCAGCAGTGAGACAGGGGGAAGCACAGATACGCAGTATTTT.

The genes are TRBV5-1 and TRBJ2-1; 7 bases are shared with TRBD1. CDR1 is SGHRS, CDR2 YFSETQ, per germline. J was trimmed by 9 bases and V by 1 base; bases with no gene match: 1. The length of the CDR3 is 12 residues. This CDR3 is CASSLQGVEQFF. The CDR3 DNA reads as TGCGCCAGCAGCTTGCAGGGGGTTGAGCAGTTCTTC.

V and J are TRBV18 and TRBJ1-1; D gene uncertain. Trimming took 3 bases from V and 1 from J, leaving 9 bases between them. Per germline, CDR1 KGHSH and CDR2 LQKENI. This CDR3 has 14 residues. The CDR3 is CASSPLGRNTEAFF. The DNA of the CDR3 is TGTGCCAGCTCACCTCTAGGCAGGAACACTGAAGCTTTCTTT.